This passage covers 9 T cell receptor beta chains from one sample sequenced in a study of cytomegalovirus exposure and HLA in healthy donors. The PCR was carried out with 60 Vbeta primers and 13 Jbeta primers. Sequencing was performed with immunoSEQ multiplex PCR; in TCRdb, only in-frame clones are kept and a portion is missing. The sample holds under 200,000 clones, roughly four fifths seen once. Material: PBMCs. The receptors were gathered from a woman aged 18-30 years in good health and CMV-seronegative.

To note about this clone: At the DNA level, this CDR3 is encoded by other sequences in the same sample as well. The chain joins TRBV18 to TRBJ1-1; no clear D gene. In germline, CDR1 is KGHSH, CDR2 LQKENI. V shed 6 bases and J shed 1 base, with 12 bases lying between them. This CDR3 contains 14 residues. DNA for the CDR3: TGTGCCAGCTCCCCAACCGGTGGGAACACTGAAGCTTTCTTT. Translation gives CASSPTGGNTEAFF.

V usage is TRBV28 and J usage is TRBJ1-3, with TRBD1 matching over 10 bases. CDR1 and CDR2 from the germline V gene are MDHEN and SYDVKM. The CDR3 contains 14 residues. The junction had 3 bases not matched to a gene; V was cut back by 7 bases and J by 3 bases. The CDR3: CASTGQGNGNTIYF. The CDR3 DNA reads TGTGCCAGCACGGGACAGGGGAATGGAAACACCATATATTTT.

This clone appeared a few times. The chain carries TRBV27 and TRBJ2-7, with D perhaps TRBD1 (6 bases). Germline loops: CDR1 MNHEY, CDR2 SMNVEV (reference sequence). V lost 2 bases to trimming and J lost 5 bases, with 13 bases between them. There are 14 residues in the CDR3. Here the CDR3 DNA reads TGTGCCAGCAGTTTAGGGCAGGGGTTCAACGAGCAGTACTTC. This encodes CASSLGQGFNEQYF.

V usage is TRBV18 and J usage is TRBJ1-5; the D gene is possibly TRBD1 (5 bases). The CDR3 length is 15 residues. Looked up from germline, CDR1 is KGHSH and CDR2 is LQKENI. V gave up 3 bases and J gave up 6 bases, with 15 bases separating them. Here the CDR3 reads CASSPGGLDSQPQHF. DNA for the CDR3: TGTGCCAGCTCACCGGGGGGATTGGATTCTCAGCCCCAGCATTTT.

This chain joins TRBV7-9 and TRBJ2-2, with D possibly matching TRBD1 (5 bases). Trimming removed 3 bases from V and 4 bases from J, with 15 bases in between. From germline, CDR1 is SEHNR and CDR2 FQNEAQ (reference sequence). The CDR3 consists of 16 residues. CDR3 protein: CASSFFGRVSTGELFF. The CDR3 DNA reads TGTGCCAGCAGCTTTTTTGGCAGGGTGAGCACCGGGGAGCTGTTTTTT.

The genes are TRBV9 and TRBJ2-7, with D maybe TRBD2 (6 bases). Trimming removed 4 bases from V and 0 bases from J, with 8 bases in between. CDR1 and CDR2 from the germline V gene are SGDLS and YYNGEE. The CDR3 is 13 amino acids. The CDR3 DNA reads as TGTGCCAGCAGCTCGGGAGTCTCCTACGAGCAGTACTTC. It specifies CASSSGVSYEQYF.

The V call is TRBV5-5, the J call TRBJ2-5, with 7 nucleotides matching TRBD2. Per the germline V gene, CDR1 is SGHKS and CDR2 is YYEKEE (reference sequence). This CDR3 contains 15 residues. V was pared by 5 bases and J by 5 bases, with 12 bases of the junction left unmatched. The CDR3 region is CASSFMAGEMETQYF. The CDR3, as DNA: TGTGCCAGCAGTTTCATGGCGGGGGAGATGGAGACCCAGTACTTC.

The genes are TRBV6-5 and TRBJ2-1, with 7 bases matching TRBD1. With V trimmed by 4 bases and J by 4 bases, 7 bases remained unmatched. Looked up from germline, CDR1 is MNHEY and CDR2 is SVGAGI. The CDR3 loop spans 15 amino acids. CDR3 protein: CASSSSGTAYNEQFF. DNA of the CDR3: TGTGCCAGCAGTTCGTCCGGGACAGCGTACAATGAGCAGTTCTTC.

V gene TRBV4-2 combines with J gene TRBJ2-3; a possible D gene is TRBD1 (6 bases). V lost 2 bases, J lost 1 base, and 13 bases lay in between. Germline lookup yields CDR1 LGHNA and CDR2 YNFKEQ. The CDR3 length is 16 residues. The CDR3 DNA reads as TGTGCCAGCAGCCAACTACAGGGTCGGGGCACAGATACGCAGTATTTT. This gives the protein CASSQLQGRGTDTQYF.